The 30 T cell receptor beta chains listed next were all sequenced from one sample in a study of blood T cell repertoires in COVID-19. The protocol was immunoSEQ multiplex PCR, while the TCRdb copy is restricted to in-frame clones and leaves out a portion. The table has some 45,000 clones, roughly 87% seen once; the top ten hold less than 25%. Sequencing used peripheral blood. The receptor set was obtained from a woman aged 60-75 years with acute or convalescent COVID-19.

This clone appeared a single time. The chain employs TRBV5-6 and TRBJ1-6; D is ambiguous. The CDR3 is made up of 16 amino acids. Trimming took 5 bases from V and 17 from J, leaving 29 bases between them. The germline V gene encodes CDR1 SGHDT and CDR2 YYEEEE. The CDR3 sequence is CASRQKPGNGLSRIHF. The CDR3 nucleotides read TGTGCCAGCAGACAGAAGCCCGGGAACGGACTGTCTAGAATCCACTTT. Drawing the rest from reference TRBV5-6 and TRBJ1-6, the complete variable domain is DAGVTQSPTHLIKTRGQQVTLRCSPKSGHDTVSWYQQALGQGPQFIFQYYEEEERQRGNFPDRFSGHQFPNYSSELNVNALLLGDSALYLCASRQKPGNGLSRIHFGNGTRLTVT.

The chain combines TRBV5-1 with TRBJ2-7; D uncertain. Trimming left V 0 bases short and J 2 bases short, with 6 bases between. Per germline, CDR1 SGHRS and CDR2 YFSETQ. This CDR3 is 13 amino acids long. This CDR3 is CASSLDPAYEQYF. CDR3 in DNA: TGCGCCAGCAGCTTGGACCCAGCCTACGAGCAGTACTTC. Combining the CDR3 with reference TRBV5-1 and TRBJ2-7 gives the whole variable domain KAGVTQTPRYLIKTRGQQVTLSCSPISGHRSVSWYQQTPGQGLQFLFEYFSETQRNKGNFPGRFSGRQFSNSRSEMNVSTLELGDSALYLCASSLDPAYEQYFGPGTRLTVT.

The chain combines TRBV30 with TRBJ1-6; the match to TRBD1 covers 8 bases. With 0 bases clipped from V and 6 bases from J, the junction kept 1 base outside the gene matches. This CDR3 has 14 residues. Germline CDR1 GTSNPN, CDR2 SVGIG (reference sequence). CDR3 sequence reads: CAWSVDRGNSPLHF. Here the CDR3 DNA reads TGTGCCTGGAGTGTCGACAGGGGTAATTCACCCCTCCACTTT.

J is TRBJ2-7 and V is TRBV5-1; D perhaps matches TRBD2 (5 bases). V was shortened by 3 bases and J by 3 bases, with 16 bases between the two germline ends. From germline, CDR1 is SGHRS and CDR2 YFSETQ. The length of the CDR3 is 15 residues. CDR3 DNA sequence: TGCGCCAGCAGCTCTAGCTTGGCGGAAAACTACGAGCAGTACTTC. This sequence encodes CASSSSLAENYEQYF.

The rearrangement joins TRBV7-6 to TRBJ2-7, with 10 bases matching TRBD1. V lost 3 bases and J lost 0; bases outside the gene matches: 2. This CDR3 comprises 15 residues. Germline CDR1 SGHVS, CDR2 FNYEAQ. CDR3 sequence reads: CASSLGTGASYEQYF. CDR3 sequence (DNA): TGTGCCAGCAGCTTGGGGACAGGGGCCTCCTACGAGCAGTACTTC.

The rearrangement links TRBV9 to TRBJ1-3; D perhaps matches TRBD1 (6 bases). The CDR3 sequence is 15 residues long. CDR1 and CDR2 from the germline V gene are SGDLS and YYNGEE. Trimming cost V 0 bases and J 5 bases, with 12 bases left between them. The CDR3 loop reads CASSVEPGERNTIYF. CDR3 coding DNA: TGTGCCAGCAGCGTAGAGCCAGGGGAAAGAAACACCATATATTTT.

The chain uses TRBV7-8 and TRBJ2-3, with no clear D. CDR3 length: 14 amino acids. With 7 bases removed from V and 1 base from J, the gap between germline ends came to 12 bases. Germline V gives CDR1 SGHVS, CDR2 FQNEAQ. CDR3 coding DNA: TGTGCCAGCACCCTCGGCAGGCGCACAGATACGCAGTATTTT. Translation: CASTLGRRTDTQYF.

The chain joins TRBV6-5 to TRBJ2-5; no clear D. The CDR3 loop spans 13 amino acids. The germline V and J ends were trimmed by 5 bases and 2 bases, with 9 bases remaining between them. CDR1 MNHEY and CDR2 SVGAGI come from the germline V gene. CDR3 coding DNA: TGTGCCAGCAGTCGTGGGCGTCAAGAGACCCAGTACTTC. Translating gives CASSRGRQETQYF.

The chain links TRBV19 to TRBJ1-5; no definite D call. The V end lost 4 bases, the J end lost 6 bases, and 7 bases lay between the germline ends. This CDR3 has 12 amino acids. In germline, CDR1 is LNHDA, CDR2 SQIVND (reference sequence). CDR3 sequence: CASSKPGQPQHF. The CDR3, as DNA: TGTGCCAGTAGTAAACCGGGTCAGCCCCAGCATTTT.

This chain joins TRBV19 and TRBJ2-2; TRBD2 might be the D (6 bases). The V gene lost 2 bases and the J gene lost 4 bases, with 11 bases spanning the gap. The CDR3 runs to 15 residues. Germline V gene lookup returns CDR1 LNHDA and CDR2 SQIVND (reference sequence). For the CDR3, the DNA is TGTGCCAGTAGTATAATTGGGGGAGGCACCGGGGAGCTGTTTTTT. Translating gives CASSIIGGGTGELFF.

The chain has TRBV2 and TRBJ1-5, with D maybe TRBD1 (6 bases). The CDR3 runs to 14 residues. Trimming pared 6 bases from V and 6 bases from J, leaving 15 bases between. From germline, CDR1 is SNHLY and CDR2 FYNNEI. CDR3 region: CASSFWDKAQPQHF. The CDR3 DNA reads TGTGCCAGCAGCTTTTGGGACAAGGCTCAGCCCCAGCATTTT.

The chain joins TRBV25-1 to TRBJ1-6; D is perhaps TRBD1 (5 bases). V lost 7 bases and J 5 bases, leaving 12 bases between the germline ends. This CDR3 is 14 amino acids long. The germline CDR1 and CDR2 sequences are MGHDK and SYGVNS. The CDR3 DNA follows: TGTGCCAGCAATTTGGGGCAGAATAATTCACCCCTCCACTTT. Its translation: CASNLGQNNSPLHF.

J is TRBJ1-2 and V is TRBV5-6, with D unclear. V shed 2 bases and J shed 7 bases, with 12 bases lying between them. The CDR3 has 13 residues. Germline V lookup: CDR1 SGHDT, CDR2 YYEEEE. In DNA, the CDR3 is TGTGCCAGCAGCTTTGGTATCGCGGCTGGCTACACCTTC. Protein: CASSFGIAAGYTF.

The CDR3 sequence: CASSSSTGNEQYF. The CDR3 nucleotides read TGTGCCAGCAGTTCATCTACAGGGAACGAGCAGTACTTC. The genes are TRBV27 and TRBJ2-7, with a tentative D call TRBD1 (6 bases). This CDR3 region has 13 residues. The V end lost 4 bases, the J end lost 5 bases, and 12 bases lay between the germline ends. Germline CDR1 and CDR2: MNHEY and SMNVEV (reference sequence).

The V call is TRBV19, the J call TRBJ1-5, with 10 bases lining up with TRBD1. Trimming took 6 bases from V and 5 from J; bases not matched to a gene: 7. The CDR3 has 15 amino acids. Germline CDR1 LNHDA, CDR2 SQIVND (reference sequence). CDR3 bases: TGTGCCAGTAGCCGGACGGGACAGGGGTATCAGCCCCAGCATTTT. It specifies CASSRTGQGYQPQHF.

The gene calls are TRBV7-9 and TRBJ2-3; 7 nucleotides align to TRBD2. There are 14 residues in the CDR3. With 5 bases clipped from V and 4 bases from J, the junction kept 6 bases outside the gene matches. Looked up from germline, CDR1 is SEHNR and CDR2 is FQNEAQ (reference sequence). CDR3 DNA sequence: TGTGCCAGCAGCCCCAGCGGGACGGCAGATACGCAGTATTTT. Amino acids: CASSPSGTADTQYF.

V gene TRBV27 combines with J gene TRBJ1-6; TRBD1 agrees at 10 bases. Per the germline V gene, CDR1 is MNHEY and CDR2 is SMNVEV (reference sequence). The CDR3 sequence is 16 residues long. The trim removed 5 bases at V and 7 bases at J, leaving 8 bases unmatched. The DNA for the CDR3 is TGTGCCAGCAGTGTTTCGACAGGGGGCGTCAATTCACCCCTCCACTTT. Protein: CASSVSTGGVNSPLHF.

The V gene is TRBV7-2, the J gene TRBJ2-1, with a weak D call TRBD1 (5 bases). The CDR3 is 16 amino acids. The germline V gene has CDR1 SGHTA and CDR2 FQGNSA. With 3 bases removed from V and 2 bases from J, the gap between germline ends came to 14 bases. This CDR3 is CASSFLQVPTYNEQFF. For the CDR3, the DNA is TGTGCCAGCAGCTTCCTACAGGTACCGACCTACAATGAGCAGTTCTTC.

V and J are TRBV2 and TRBJ1-3; TRBD1 is a possible D gene (5 bases). Trimming took 3 bases from V and 1 from J, leaving 7 bases between them. CDR1 is SNHLY and CDR2 is FYNNEI in the germline V gene. CDR3 length: 14 amino acids. The CDR3 coding sequence is TGTGCCAGCAGTGACAGGGTGTCTGGAAACACCATATATTTT. Its protein product is CASSDRVSGNTIYF.

This clone was counted once. The V call is TRBV5-1, the J call TRBJ2-2; TRBD1 matches at 10 bases. Trimming cost V 4 bases and J 6 bases; bases outside gene matches: 6. Germline CDR1 reads SGHRS; CDR2 reads YFSETQ. This CDR3 is built from 15 residues. CDR3 loop: CASSQRQGAPGELFF. The DNA of the CDR3 is TGCGCCAGCAGCCAGAGACAGGGGGCTCCCGGGGAGCTGTTTTTT.

This sequence joins TRBV7-2 and TRBJ2-3; D not certain. There are 13 residues in the CDR3. Germline V CDR1 and CDR2: SGHTA, FQGNSA. Trimming took 2 bases from V and 5 from J, leaving 8 bases between them. The CDR3 DNA sequence: TGTGCCAGCAGCTTACAGGATATAGATACGCAGTATTTT. This gives the protein CASSLQDIDTQYF.

The V call is TRBV4-1, the J call TRBJ2-7; D might be TRBD2 (6 bases). Germline CDR1 and CDR2: MGHRA and YSYEKL. V lost 6 bases, J lost 2 bases, and 23 bases lay in between. The CDR3 covers 17 residues. CDR3 nucleotides: TGCGCCAGCAGGAACCTGGGGGGAGCCACCTTACCCTACGAGCAGTACTTC. This gives the protein CASRNLGGATLPYEQYF.

The chain uses TRBV28 and TRBJ1-5, with D maybe TRBD1 (6 bases). V was cut by 3 bases and J by 4 bases, with 16 bases left in between. Germline V gene data show CDR1 as MDHEN and CDR2 as SYDVKM. The CDR3 contains 16 residues. The CDR3 loop is CASSFQGGGVNQPQHF. In DNA, the CDR3 is TGTGCCAGCAGTTTCCAAGGGGGGGGAGTAAATCAGCCCCAGCATTTT.

The genes are TRBV27 and TRBJ1-1, with TRBD1 as a possible D gene (6 bases). The CDR3 has 15 amino acids. The ends were cut back, 4 bases at V and 5 bases at J, with 17 bases in the middle. Germline lookup yields CDR1 MNHEY and CDR2 SMNVEV (reference sequence). CDR3 in DNA: TGTGCCAGCAGTTCTAACAGGGTAAGGGGAACTGAAGCTTTCTTT. Translating it yields CASSSNRVRGTEAFF.

The J gene is TRBJ2-7, the V gene TRBV6-2 or TRBV6-3, with D maybe TRBD2 (5 bases). This CDR3 is 15 amino acids long. In germline, CDR1 is MNHEY, CDR2 SVGEGT. Trimming cost V 6 bases and J 3 bases, with 18 bases left between them. CDR3 in amino acids: CASSNDYLKIYEQYF. The CDR3 DNA reads as TGTGCCAGCAGCAACGACTATCTGAAGATCTACGAGCAGTACTTC.

The CDR3 protein is CASSPRTASYGYTF. The CDR3, as DNA: TGTGCCAGCAGCCCTCGGACAGCCAGCTATGGCTACACCTTC. This sequence joins TRBV7-2 and TRBJ1-2; D possibly corresponds to TRBD1 (6 bases). The CDR3 loop spans 14 amino acids. V was clipped by 5 bases and J by 4 bases, with 14 bases between them. CDR1 is SGHTA and CDR2 is FQGNSA in the germline V gene.

The J gene is TRBJ1-4, the V gene TRBV19; no firm D call. The V gene lost 6 bases and the J gene lost 4 bases, with 15 bases spanning the gap. CDR1 is LNHDA, CDR2 SQIVND, per germline (reference sequence). The length of the CDR3 is 15 residues. The CDR3 nucleotides are TGTGCCAGTAGACCCTGGCGGCAGAATAATGAAAAACTGTTTTTT. This codes for CASRPWRQNNEKLFF.

J is TRBJ1-5 and V is TRBV28; D possibly corresponds to TRBD1 (5 bases). Germline loops: CDR1 MDHEN, CDR2 SYDVKM. The CDR3 extends over 12 amino acids. Trimming cost V 10 bases and J 4 bases, with 11 bases left between them. CDR3 sequence (DNA): TGTGCCATCAGGGCGGGAAATCAGCCCCAGCATTTT. This encodes CAIRAGNQPQHF.

V usage is TRBV6-2 or TRBV6-3 and J usage is TRBJ2-7, with unresolved D. The CDR3 totals 13 residues. Between the trimmed V and J ends, which lost 2 bases and 6 bases, there was a span of 11 bases. The germline V gene has CDR1 MNHEY and CDR2 SVGEGT. This chain's CDR3 is CASSYLSSIEQYF. The CDR3 DNA sequence: TGTGCCAGCAGTTACCTCTCAAGCATCGAGCAGTACTTC.

The V call is TRBV3-1 (or the pseudogene TRBV3-2), the J call TRBJ2-5, with TRBD2 identical over 8 bases. There are 15 residues in the CDR3. In germline, CDR1 is LGHDT, CDR2 YNNKEL (reference sequence). Trimming cost V 0 bases and J 4 bases; bases outside gene matches: 4. Here the CDR3 DNA reads TGTGCCAGCAGCCAAGAACTAGCGGCACCAGAGACCCAGTACTTC. Protein: CASSQELAAPETQYF.